This is a list of T cell receptor beta chains from one sample in a study of PD-L1 blockade in urothelial cancer. Using immunoSEQ multiplex PCR, the repertoire was profiled, and TCRdb retains in-frame clones only, with some absent. In the table there are some 67,000 clones, approximately 88% of which are singletons. The starting material was PBMCs, obtained around atezolizumab (anti-PD-L1) treatment. These TCRs come from a man in his fifties or sixties with urothelial cancer. Each CDR3 is given with its conserved first and last residue. The D gene is left open where the match is weak. Only part of the rows carry a size: once, few, many, or a class if the clone is expanded.

d_gene: NA
v_gene: TRBV6-1
abundance: NA
len: 17
j_gene: TRBJ1-5
CDR3aa: CASSEEALRVSNQPQHF
CDR3nt: TGTGCCAGCAGTGAAGAGGCGCTGAGGGTAAGCAATCAGCCCCAGCATTTT

d_gene: NA
v_gene: TRBV5-6
abundance: NA
len: 13
j_gene: TRBJ2-5
CDR3aa: CASRSPGLETQYF
CDR3nt: TGTGCCAGCAGATCTCCGGGATTGGAGACCCAGTACTTC

d_gene: NA
v_gene: TRBV5-6
abundance: NA
len: 13
j_gene: TRBJ1-4
CDR3aa: CASSLGTSEKLFF
CDR3nt: TGTGCCAGCAGCTTGGGGACAAGCGAAAAACTGTTTTTT

d_gene: NA
v_gene: TRBV27
abundance: NA
len: 14
j_gene: TRBJ2-7
CDR3aa: CASSPVASTYEQYF
CDR3nt: TGTGCCAGCAGTCCCGTGGCAAGTACCTACGAGCAGTACTTC

d_gene: TRBD2
v_gene: TRBV27
abundance: NA
len: 17
j_gene: TRBJ2-1
CDR3aa: CASSSLGTSGAQAEQFF
CDR3nt: TGTGCCAGCAGTTCCCTAGGGACTAGCGGGGCCCAGGCTGAGCAGTTCTTC

d_gene: TRBD1
v_gene: TRBV9
abundance: NA
len: 15
j_gene: TRBJ1-3
CDR3aa: CASSAQADRGNTIYF
CDR3nt: TGTGCCAGCAGCGCCCAAGCGGACAGGGGAAACACCATATATTTT

d_gene: TRBD2
v_gene: TRBV2
abundance: NA
len: 15
j_gene: TRBJ2-3
CDR3aa: CASSGTSVSTDTQYF
CDR3nt: TGTGCCAGCAGTGGGACTAGCGTGAGCACAGATACGCAGTATTTT

d_gene: TRBD1
v_gene: TRBV4-2
abundance: NA
len: 18
j_gene: TRBJ2-7
CDR3aa: CASSSQKTDRVWPYEQYF
CDR3nt: TGTGCCAGCAGCTCTCAAAAGACTGACAGGGTGTGGCCCTACGAGCAGTACTTC

d_gene: TRBD2
v_gene: TRBV29-1
abundance: NA
len: 13
j_gene: TRBJ2-7
CDR3aa: CSVGTSGSYEQYF
CDR3nt: TGCAGCGTCGGGACTAGCGGGTCCTACGAGCAGTACTTC

d_gene: TRBD2
v_gene: TRBV10-1
abundance: NA
len: 19
j_gene: TRBJ2-3
CDR3aa: CASSEPMDYSGPSEDTQYF
CDR3nt: TGCGCCAGCAGTGAGCCGATGGACTATAGCGGGCCGTCGGAGGACACGCAGTATTTT

d_gene: NA
v_gene: TRBV4-3
abundance: once
len: 13
j_gene: TRBJ2-5
CDR3aa: CASSQELQETQYF
CDR3nt: TGCGCCAGCAGCCAAGAACTTCAAGAGACCCAGTACTTC

d_gene: TRBD1
v_gene: TRBV6-6
abundance: once
len: 16
j_gene: TRBJ1-4
CDR3aa: CASRGDRGTTNEKLFF
CDR3nt: TGTGCCAGCAGGGGGGACAGGGGAACCACTAATGAAAAACTGTTTTTT

d_gene: TRBD2
v_gene: TRBV5-1
abundance: few
len: 17
j_gene: TRBJ2-2
CDR3aa: CASSRTSGDSNTGELFF
CDR3nt: TGCGCCAGCAGCCGGACTAGCGGGGATTCGAACACCGGGGAGCTGTTTTTT

d_gene: TRBD2
v_gene: TRBV7-9
abundance: NA
len: 15
j_gene: TRBJ2-5
CDR3aa: CASMASGIQGETQYF
CDR3nt: TGTGCCAGCATGGCTAGCGGGATTCAAGGGGAGACCCAGTACTTC

d_gene: TRBD1
v_gene: TRBV7-9
abundance: NA
len: 13
j_gene: TRBJ1-1
CDR3aa: CASSYRGGTEAFF
CDR3nt: TGTGCCAGCAGCTACAGGGGAGGCACTGAAGCTTTCTTT

d_gene: TRBD2
v_gene: TRBV6-1
abundance: NA
len: 14
j_gene: TRBJ2-5
CDR3aa: CASCLERGGETQYF
CDR3nt: TGTGCCAGCTGTCTCGAGCGGGGGGGAGAGACCCAGTACTTC

d_gene: TRBD2
v_gene: TRBV7-2
abundance: NA
len: 15
j_gene: TRBJ2-2
CDR3aa: CASSLTSGATGELFF
CDR3nt: TGTGCCAGCAGCTTGACTAGCGGGGCAACCGGGGAGCTGTTTTTT

d_gene: NA
v_gene: TRBV28
abundance: NA
len: 15
j_gene: TRBJ2-5
CDR3aa: CASSGWQGGGETQYF
CDR3nt: TGTGCCAGCAGTGGGTGGCAGGGGGGAGGAGAGACCCAGTACTTC

d_gene: NA
v_gene: TRBV6-6
abundance: NA
len: 11
j_gene: TRBJ2-7
CDR3aa: CASSPNPGQYF
CDR3nt: TGTGCCAGCAGTCCCAATCCGGGGCAGTACTTC

d_gene: TRBD1
v_gene: TRBV18
abundance: NA
len: 17
j_gene: TRBJ1-2
CDR3aa: CASSMSGGMNANYGYTF
CDR3nt: TGTGCCAGCTCCATGTCAGGGGGGATGAACGCTAACTATGGCTACACCTTC

d_gene: NA
v_gene: TRBV5-1
abundance: once
len: 14
j_gene: TRBJ2-1
CDR3aa: CASSQDGGYNEQFF
CDR3nt: TGCGCCAGCAGCCAAGACGGGGGTTACAATGAGCAGTTCTTC

d_gene: NA
v_gene: TRBV2
abundance: NA
len: 14
j_gene: TRBJ1-4
CDR3aa: CASNRQLRNEKLFF
CDR3nt: TGTGCCAGCAATAGACAGCTTCGTAATGAAAAACTGTTTTTT

d_gene: TRBD1
v_gene: TRBV5-1
abundance: NA
len: 14
j_gene: TRBJ1-2
CDR3aa: CASSTGAANYGYTF
CDR3nt: TGCGCCAGCAGTACAGGGGCCGCAAACTATGGCTACACCTTC